These T cell receptor beta chains were read from a single sample in a study of blood T cell repertoires in COVID-19. Assay: immunoSEQ multiplex PCR; the TCRdb copy retains only in-frame clones and omits some. The repertoire holds some 120,000 clones, roughly 83% seen once, with about 40% in the top ten. The specimen sequenced was peripheral blood. These receptors all stem from a man aged 40-50 years with active or convalescent COVID-19. Each CDR3 is given with its conserved first and last residue. Fields, in order: CDR3 protein, D gene, J gene, V gene. The D gene is left open where the match is weak.

CASSLETGFQPQHF	TRBD1	TRBJ1-5	TRBV7-9
CASSLGAGGYEQYF	TRBD2	TRBJ2-7	TRBV5-1
CASEPDIGGGKTQYF	-	TRBJ2-5	TRBV28
CASSMGHPSNAEAFF	-	TRBJ1-1	TRBV28
CASSHQGKNQPQHF	-	TRBJ1-5	TRBV18
CASTRNNRDTYEQYF	-	TRBJ2-7	TRBV6-5
CASSSSRGLGSPLHF	-	TRBJ1-6	TRBV7-2
CASSFRGLAGIEQFF	-	TRBJ2-1	TRBV5-4
CASTPGPSGEQYF	-	TRBJ2-7	TRBV10-2
CASSPLDISTEAFF	-	TRBJ1-1	TRBV28
CASSSAQIPGQGEGEAFF	TRBD1	TRBJ1-1	TRBV19
CASTNDPLEAFF	-	TRBJ1-1	TRBV11-3
CAWTSLRGPYEQYF	TRBD1	TRBJ2-7	TRBV30
CASSYERISGNTIYF	-	TRBJ1-3	TRBV6-5
CASSFKTSGLSSYNEQFF	TRBD2	TRBJ2-1	TRBV11-3
CASRTDLNQPQHF	-	TRBJ1-5	TRBV2
CASSLDGILAGGRGETQYF	TRBD2	TRBJ2-5	TRBV11-2
CARTRVRERDKSSPTNEKLFF	-	TRBJ1-4	TRBV10-1
CASSQDVTAQETQYF	-	TRBJ2-5	TRBV3-1/TRBV3-2
CSVEDEAGGREKLFF	TRBD1	TRBJ1-4	TRBV29-1
CASSDWEGPPYEQYF	TRBD2	TRBJ2-7	TRBV2
CASSQPRGAGLGGEQFF	-	TRBJ2-1	TRBV3-1/TRBV3-2
CASSYKDRAEAFF	TRBD1	TRBJ1-1	TRBV6-5
CASSLSLSGRGQETQYF	TRBD2	TRBJ2-5	TRBV7-7
CASSLGGFNYGYTF	-	TRBJ1-2	TRBV5-6
CASSGQGASEQYF	TRBD1	TRBJ2-7	TRBV7-9
CASSQTPGQGAGELFF	TRBD1	TRBJ2-2	TRBV3-1/TRBV3-2
CAWSLQLAGGDQFF	TRBD2	TRBJ2-1	TRBV30
CAFQDRAGANVLTF	TRBD1	TRBJ2-6	TRBV30
CASSLTQGPYGYTF	TRBD1	TRBJ1-2	TRBV7-9
CASSDDRAQAFF	TRBD1	TRBJ1-1	TRBV7-9
CASSLGTSGSYNEQFF	TRBD2	TRBJ2-1	TRBV5-4
CASSWGDRQAGYTF	TRBD1	TRBJ1-2	TRBV5-1
CASSEGLAGDEFF	TRBD2	TRBJ2-1	TRBV2
CATRVDRRNTEAFF	-	TRBJ1-1	TRBV15
CASSLVGTAYTGELFF	TRBD1	TRBJ2-2	TRBV5-6
CASSHPPGGLAADTQYF	TRBD2	TRBJ2-3	TRBV4-2
CASSSGTSEVGEQFF	TRBD2	TRBJ2-1	TRBV5-1
CATRQGAFNSPLHF	TRBD1	TRBJ1-6	TRBV10-3
CASSAGTVYGYTF	TRBD1	TRBJ1-2	TRBV5-1
CASSFYGTPGNTIYF	-	TRBJ1-3	TRBV13
CASSLGTLYEQYF	-	TRBJ2-7	TRBV18
CASSPGGNQPQHF	-	TRBJ1-5	TRBV3-1/TRBV3-2
CSARDGGAKFF	-	TRBJ2-1	TRBV20-1
CASSFRVGVSYEQYF	-	TRBJ2-7	TRBV5-6
CASSQAWDSFRGYTF	TRBD1	TRBJ1-2	TRBV4-3
CASVYPLGQGSTEAFF	TRBD1	TRBJ1-1	TRBV12-5
CSARRDNEQFF	-	TRBJ2-1	TRBV20-1
CASSPGTGLNEQFF	TRBD1	TRBJ2-1	TRBV5-1
CASREGGNGYTF	-	TRBJ1-2	TRBV7-9
CASSLVGGTPYEQYF	-	TRBJ2-7	TRBV7-2
CASSLAGREGRNQPQHF	-	TRBJ1-5	TRBV7-8
CASSPWTGRGEQYF	TRBD1	TRBJ2-7	TRBV6-2/TRBV6-3
CAWSVGSQGGETQYF	-	TRBJ2-5	TRBV30
CASSLSLDEAFF	-	TRBJ1-1	TRBV6-2/TRBV6-3
CASSSAREGHQPQHF	-	TRBJ1-5	TRBV5-5